Shown below are 25 T cell receptor beta chains from a single sample sequenced in a study of blood T cell repertoires in COVID-19. Clones were sequenced by immunoSEQ multiplex PCR, and TCRdb holds only the in-frame ones, with some missing. The sample contains roughly 500,000 clones, more than 85% of which appear only once. Sample: PBMCs or T cells enriched from blood (not recorded which). The receptors derive from a woman between 55 and 75 years old who had recovered from COVID-19.

This chain uses TRBV7-8 with TRBJ1-5, with D possibly matching TRBD1 (5 bases). Per the germline V gene, CDR1 is SGHVS and CDR2 is FQNEAQ. There are 14 residues in the CDR3. V lost 3 bases and J lost 4, with 10 bases in between. CDR3 bases: TGTGCCAGCAGCTTCCCGGGACTAAATCAGCCCCAGCATTTT. Its translation is CASSFPGLNQPQHF.

The chain links TRBV5-1 to TRBJ1-4; D is undetermined. This CDR3 comprises 15 residues. V lost 0 bases and J 3 bases, leaving 9 bases between the germline ends. The germline CDR1 and CDR2 sequences are SGHRS and YFSETQ. The CDR3 DNA is TGCGCCAGCAGCTTGGGAGGGCGTGCTAATGAAAAACTGTTTTTT. Translation: CASSLGGRANEKLFF.

The gene calls are TRBV27 and TRBJ2-1; 13 nucleotides agree with TRBD2. J gave up 0 bases and V 6 bases, and 14 bases lay outside the gene matches. Germline CDR1 MNHEY, CDR2 SMNVEV (reference sequence). This CDR3 region has 20 residues. The CDR3 sequence: CASRQYGTSGVLSSYNEQFF. The CDR3 DNA sequence: TGTGCCAGCAGACAATACGGGACTAGCGGGGTCCTTAGCTCCTACAATGAGCAGTTCTTC.

This sequence joins TRBV5-5 and TRBJ1-2; D uncertain. Between the trimmed V and J ends, which lost 0 bases and 0 bases, there was a span of 9 bases. This CDR3 region has 15 residues. Germline CDR1 SGHKS, CDR2 YYEKEE (reference sequence). The CDR3 DNA reads TGTGCCAGCAGCTTGGTTCTCCGTGCTAACTATGGCTACACCTTC. It translates to CASSLVLRANYGYTF.

On this clone: Other DNA sequences in this specimen translate into the identical CDR3. The chain couples TRBV24-1 to TRBJ2-1, with 9 bases that match TRBD1. The CDR3 runs 16 residues. From germline, CDR1 is KGHDR and CDR2 SFDVKD. Germline trimming cut 4 bases from V and 4 bases from J; bases unmatched to any gene: 7. In DNA form, the CDR3 reads TGTGCCACCAGTGACCCAAGACAGGGGGGTTACAATGAGCAGTTCTTC. Its protein product is CATSDPRQGGYNEQFF.

V usage is TRBV11-2 and J usage is TRBJ1-1; D is perhaps TRBD1 (6 bases). The CDR3 covers 12 residues. Germline V gene lookup returns CDR1 SGHAT and CDR2 FQNNGV. V was trimmed by 5 bases and J by 6 bases, leaving 10 bases between them. The CDR3 DNA is TGTGCCAGCAGCCGTACAGGGCCTGAAGCTTTCTTT. Its protein is CASSRTGPEAFF.

The gene calls are TRBV5-1 and TRBJ2-1, with D possibly matching TRBD2 (7 bases). Germline values: CDR1 SGHRS, CDR2 YFSETQ. V was shortened by 4 bases and J by 2 bases, with 19 bases between the two germline ends. The CDR3 contains 17 residues. CDR3 residues: CASSPGGATLTYNEQFF. As DNA, the CDR3 is TGCGCCAGCAGCCCTGGGGGGGCTACACTTACCTACAATGAGCAGTTCTTC.

The CDR3 protein is CASSVEQANSPLHF. DNA for the CDR3: TGTGCCAGCAGCGTAGAACAGGCGAATTCACCCCTCCACTTT. The chain employs TRBV9 and TRBJ1-6, with D tentatively TRBD1 (5 bases). CDR1 SGDLS and CDR2 YYNGEE come from the germline V gene. CDR3 length: 14 residues. V lost 0 bases, J lost 7 bases, and 8 bases lay in between.

The rearrangement uses TRBV6-5 and TRBJ2-3; 11 bases map to TRBD2. CDR1 is MNHEY, CDR2 SVGAGI, per germline. There are 15 residues in the CDR3. Germline trimming cut 6 bases from V and 3 bases from J; bases unmatched to any gene: 5. The CDR3 here is CASRGGTSGTDTQYF. CDR3 sequence (DNA): TGTGCCAGCAGGGGGGGGACTAGCGGAACAGATACGCAGTATTTT.

The chain links TRBV11-2 to TRBJ1-3; D is unclear. Trimming stripped 5 bases from V and 8 bases from J, with 16 bases between. The germline V gene has CDR1 SGHAT and CDR2 FQNNGV. The CDR3 runs 14 residues. The chain's CDR3 is CASSDGRRLYTIYF. CDR3 DNA sequence: TGTGCCAGCAGCGACGGGAGGCGTTTATACACCATATATTTT.

The chain couples TRBV5-4 to TRBJ2-5, with 10 bases that match TRBD1. With 4 bases clipped from V and 1 base from J, the junction kept 4 bases outside the gene matches. The CDR3 is 15 residues long. Germline-derived CDR1 and CDR2 are SGHNT and YYREEE (reference sequence). In nucleotides, the CDR3 is TGTGCCAGCAGCCGGGACAGGGGATTCCAAGAGACCCAGTACTTC. Translating gives CASSRDRGFQETQYF.

The CDR3 region is CAWSVQGVASNQPQHF. The CDR3, as DNA: TGTGCCTGGAGTGTACAGGGGGTCGCTAGCAATCAGCCCCAGCATTTT. The J gene is TRBJ1-5, the V gene TRBV30; 8 bases are shared with TRBD1. This CDR3 has 16 residues. Germline V gene lookup returns CDR1 GTSNPN and CDR2 SVGIG (reference sequence). The J segment lost 0 bases and the V segment lost 0 bases, leaving 4 bases of the junction unmatched.

The rearrangement joins TRBV6-5 to TRBJ1-1; TRBD1 aligns across 7 bases. CDR1 is MNHEY, CDR2 SVGAGI, per germline. V was pared by 1 base and J by 4 bases, with 3 bases of the junction left unmatched. The CDR3 totals 14 residues. The CDR3 DNA is TGTGCCAGCAGTTACTGGGACAGCACCACTGAAGCTTTCTTT. Its protein product is CASSYWDSTTEAFF.

The chain carries TRBV12-3 or TRBV12-4 and TRBJ1-6; D gene uncertain. The ends were cut back, 6 bases at V and 10 bases at J, with 10 bases in the middle. This CDR3 is built from 12 residues. The CDR3 DNA reads TGTGCCAGCAGGCGGGAGGGATCACCCCTCCACTTT. It translates to CASRREGSPLHF.

This chain links TRBV27 with TRBJ1-2; no reliable D call. CDR3 length equals 13 residues. Trimming shortened V by 4 bases and J by 7 bases, and 13 bases separated the two germline ends. Germline V gene data show CDR1 as MNHEY and CDR2 as SMNVEV (reference sequence). Here the CDR3 DNA reads TGTGCCAGCAGTTGGTTGGGCAAAGGTGGCTACACCTTC. Translation gives CASSWLGKGGYTF.

The chain employs TRBV28 and TRBJ2-1; 9 bases are a match to TRBD2. Germline values: CDR1 MDHEN, CDR2 SYDVKM. The CDR3 runs 16 residues. V lost 5 bases to trimming and J lost 4 bases; unmatched junction nucleotides: 9. DNA for the CDR3: TGTGCCAGCAGTCTACAAGGTGCGGGGGGGTACAATGAGCAGTTCTTC. Protein product: CASSLQGAGGYNEQFF.

V gene TRBV5-1 combines with J gene TRBJ1-2, with D unresolved. This CDR3 is built from 14 residues. Germline assignment: CDR1 SGHRS and CDR2 YFSETQ. The ends were cut back, 1 base at V and 4 bases at J, with 11 bases in the middle. The CDR3 sequence: CASSLFGVVYGYTF. The CDR3 nucleotides read TGCGCCAGCAGCTTGTTCGGGGTCGTCTATGGCTACACCTTC. Full variable domain (missing parts from reference TRBV5-1 and TRBJ1-2): KAGVTQTPRYLIKTRGQQVTLSCSPISGHRSVSWYQQTPGQGLQFLFEYFSETQRNKGNFPGRFSGRQFSNSRSEMNVSTLELGDSALYLCASSLFGVVYGYTFGSGTRLTVV.

The chain is built from TRBV28 and TRBJ1-1; D is unresolved. CDR1 is MDHEN, CDR2 SYDVKM, per germline. V was cut by 8 bases and J by 10 bases, with 29 bases left in between. CDR3 length: 16 amino acids. CDR3 in DNA: TGTGCCAGCCCCCCAGGTGGCCAATCAAATCCCCTTGGAGCTTTCTTT. Its translation: CASPPGGQSNPLGAFF.

This clone was observed a few times. The DNA of the CDR3 is TGTGCCAGCAGACCCCTGACAGGGAACTATGGCTACACCTTC. Its translation: CASRPLTGNYGYTF. This chain joins TRBV6-5 and TRBJ1-2; the match to TRBD1 covers 7 bases. The CDR3 spans 14 residues. Per germline, CDR1 MNHEY and CDR2 SVGAGI. V shed 6 bases and J 2 bases; nucleotides not matched to a gene: 6.

The gene calls are TRBV7-2 and TRBJ2-5; the D gene is possibly TRBD1 (6 bases). Germline V gene lookup returns CDR1 SGHTA and CDR2 FQGNSA. Trimming took off 4 bases at V and 9 bases at J, with 18 bases between the two ends. The CDR3 spans 14 residues. The DNA of the CDR3 is TGTGCCAGCAGCTCACAACAGGGCTCAGGGGCCCAGTACTTC. Its protein product is CASSSQQGSGAQYF.

V is TRBV4-1 and J is TRBJ1-1; TRBD1 matches 8 bases. The CDR3 covers 17 residues. Trimming removed 2 bases from V and 6 bases from J; junction bases left unmatched: 14. Germline lookup yields CDR1 MGHRA and CDR2 YSYEKL. The DNA for the CDR3 is TGCGCCAGCAGCCAACGAGGGACAGGAGGGGTGGGCGCTGAAGCTTTCTTT. Translated: CASSQRGTGGVGAEAFF.

V and J are TRBV5-1 and TRBJ1-2; D perhaps matches TRBD1 (6 bases). V dropped 4 bases and J dropped 8 bases, with 18 bases sitting between them. In germline, CDR1 is SGHRS, CDR2 YFSETQ. The CDR3 consists of 14 residues. CDR3 protein: CASSKRDISLGYTF. DNA for the CDR3: TGCGCCAGCAGCAAACGGGACATATCGCTAGGCTACACCTTC.

This clone has only one observation. The gene calls are TRBV4-1 and TRBJ2-3; D gene ambiguous. Per germline, CDR1 MGHRA and CDR2 YSYEKL. The CDR3 is made up of 15 amino acids. V was clipped by 1 base and J by 0 bases, with 8 bases between them. The CDR3 bases are TGCGCCAGCAGCCAAGCGGGTCGGAGCACAGATACGCAGTATTTT. Its protein product is CASSQAGRSTDTQYF.

This clone was observed a handful of times. V and J are TRBV30 and TRBJ2-2; D is ambiguous. Germline V lookup: CDR1 GTSNPN, CDR2 SVGIG (reference sequence). This CDR3 contains 16 residues. The V gene lost 0 bases and the J gene lost 0 bases, with 11 bases spanning the gap. CDR3 nucleotides: TGTGCCTGGAGTGTAAGTCGAGCGACGAACACCGGGGAGCTGTTTTTT. This translates into CAWSVSRATNTGELFF.

The genes are TRBV15 and TRBJ1-4; TRBD1 might be the D (5 bases). This CDR3 has 15 residues. Trimming removed 0 bases at V and 8 bases at J, with 13 bases between. The V gene's germline CDR1 is LNHNV and CDR2 YYDKDF (reference sequence). The CDR3 loop reads CATSRDTGGEEKLFF. CDR3 bases: TGTGCCACCAGCAGAGATACGGGGGGGGAAGAAAAACTGTTTTTT.